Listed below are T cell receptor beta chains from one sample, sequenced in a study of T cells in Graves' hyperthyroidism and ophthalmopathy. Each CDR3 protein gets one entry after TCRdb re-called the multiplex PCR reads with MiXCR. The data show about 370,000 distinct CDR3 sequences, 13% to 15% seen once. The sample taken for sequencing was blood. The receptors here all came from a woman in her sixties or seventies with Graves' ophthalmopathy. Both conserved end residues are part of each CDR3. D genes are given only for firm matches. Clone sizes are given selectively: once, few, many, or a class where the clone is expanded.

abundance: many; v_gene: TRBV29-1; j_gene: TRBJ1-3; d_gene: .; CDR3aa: CSVEGQPGAGNTIYF; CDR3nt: TGCAGCGTTGAAGGTCAACCGGGGGCGGGAAACACCATATATTTT
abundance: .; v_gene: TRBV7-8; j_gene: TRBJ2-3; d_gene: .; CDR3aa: CASSLSDHTDTQYF; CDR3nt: TGTGCCAGCAGCTTATCGGATCACACAGATACGCAGTATTTT
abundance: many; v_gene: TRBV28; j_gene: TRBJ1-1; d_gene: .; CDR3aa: CASSFEGRADSEAFF; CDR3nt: TGTGCCAGCAGTTTTGAGGGCAGGGCTGACTCTGAAGCTTTCTTT
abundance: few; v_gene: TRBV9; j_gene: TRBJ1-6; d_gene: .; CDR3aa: CASSVNPVDNSPLHF; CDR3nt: TGTGCCAGCAGCGTAAATCCGGTAGATAATTCACCCCTCCACTTT
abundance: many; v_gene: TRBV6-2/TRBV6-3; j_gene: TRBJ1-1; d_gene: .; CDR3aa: CASSYSPPRGTEAFF; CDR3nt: TGTGCCAGCAGTTACTCACCCCCGAGGGGCACTGAAGCTTTCTTT
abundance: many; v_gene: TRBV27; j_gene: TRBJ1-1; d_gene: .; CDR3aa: CASSPQNPTEAFF; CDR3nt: TGTGCCAGCAGTCCCCAAAATCCGACTGAAGCTTTCTTT
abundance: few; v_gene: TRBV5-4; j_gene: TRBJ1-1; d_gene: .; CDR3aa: CASSLGGAGPTGEAFF; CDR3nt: TGTGCCAGCAGCTTGGGGGGGGCAGGCCCCACTGGTGAAGCTTTCTTT
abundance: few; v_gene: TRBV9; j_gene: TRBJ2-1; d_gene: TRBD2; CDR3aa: CASSGGLAAYNEQFF; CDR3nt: TGTGCCAGCAGCGGAGGACTAGCGGCCTACAATGAGCAGTTCTTC
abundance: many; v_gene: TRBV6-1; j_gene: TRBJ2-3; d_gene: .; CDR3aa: CASTGLGTDTQYF; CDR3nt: TGTGCCAGCACGGGACTCGGCACAGATACGCAGTATTTT
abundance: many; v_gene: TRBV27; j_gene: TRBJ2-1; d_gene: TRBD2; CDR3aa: CASSLGYREGRYNEQFF; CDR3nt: TGTGCCAGCAGTTTGGGCTACCGGGAGGGACGCTACAATGAGCAGTTCTTC
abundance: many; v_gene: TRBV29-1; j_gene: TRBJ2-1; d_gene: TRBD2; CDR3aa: CSGQVAGAYNEQFF; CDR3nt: TGCAGCGGGCAGGTAGCGGGAGCCTACAATGAGCAGTTCTTC
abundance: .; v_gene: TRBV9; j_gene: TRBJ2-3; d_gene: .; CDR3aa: CASSVLTRFFTDTQYF; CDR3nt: TGTGCCAGCAGCGTATTAACTAGATTCTTCACAGATACGCAGTATTTT
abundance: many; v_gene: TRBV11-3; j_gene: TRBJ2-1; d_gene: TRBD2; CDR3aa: CASSLEGTSGYNEQFF; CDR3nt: TGTGCCAGCAGCTTAGAGGGGACTAGCGGATACAATGAGCAGTTCTTC
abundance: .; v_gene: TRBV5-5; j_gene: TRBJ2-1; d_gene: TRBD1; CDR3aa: CASSLVGQGWDEQFF; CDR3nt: TGTGCCAGCAGCTTAGTCGGACAGGGGTGGGATGAGCAGTTCTTC
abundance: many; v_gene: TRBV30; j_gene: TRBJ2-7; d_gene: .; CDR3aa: CAWSVGAGSYEQYF; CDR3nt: TGTGCCTGGAGTGTCGGGGCGGGATCCTACGAGCAGTACTTC
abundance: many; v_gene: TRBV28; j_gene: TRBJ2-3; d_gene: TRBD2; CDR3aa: CASSLAGLAGVNTQYF; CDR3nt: TGTGCCAGCAGTCTCGCGGGACTAGCGGGAGTGAATACGCAGTATTTT
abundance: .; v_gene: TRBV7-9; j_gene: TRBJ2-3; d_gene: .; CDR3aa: CASSPRWDSTDTQYF; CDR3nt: TGTGCCAGCAGCCCGCGATGGGACAGCACAGATACGCAGTATTTT
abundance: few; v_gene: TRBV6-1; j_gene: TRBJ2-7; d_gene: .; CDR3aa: CASRHGGTESYEQYF; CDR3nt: TGTGCCAGCAGACACGGTGGGACGGAGTCCTACGAGCAGTACTTC
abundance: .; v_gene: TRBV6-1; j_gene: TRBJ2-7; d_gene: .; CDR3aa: CASKRGHEQCF; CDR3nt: TGTGCCAGCAAGAGAGGGCACGAGCAGTGCTTC
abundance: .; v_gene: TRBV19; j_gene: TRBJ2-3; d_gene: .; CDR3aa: CASSFANGDTQYF; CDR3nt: TGTGCCAGTAGTTTCGCTAACGGAGATACGCAGTATTTT
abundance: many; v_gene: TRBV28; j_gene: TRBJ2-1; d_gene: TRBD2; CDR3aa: CASSLPLAGGANEQFF; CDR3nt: TGTGCCAGCAGTTTACCTCTAGCGGGAGGTGCCAATGAGCAGTTCTTC
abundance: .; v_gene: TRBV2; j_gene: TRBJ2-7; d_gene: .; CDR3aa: CASSVEVITYEQYF; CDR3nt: TGTGCCAGCAGTGTTGAGGTTATAACCTACGAGCAGTACTTC
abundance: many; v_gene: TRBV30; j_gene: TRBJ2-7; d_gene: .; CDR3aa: CAWSVLSSKQYF; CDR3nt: TGTGCCTGGAGTGTACTTTCCTCCAAGCAGTACTTC
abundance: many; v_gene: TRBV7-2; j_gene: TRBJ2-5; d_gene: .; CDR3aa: CASSLDRGPQETQYF; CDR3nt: TGTGCCAGCAGCTTAGACCGGGGGCCCCAAGAGACCCAGTACTTC
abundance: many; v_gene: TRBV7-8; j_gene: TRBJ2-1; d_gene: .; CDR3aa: CASSLVDNEQFF; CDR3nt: TGTGCCAGCAGCTTGGTGGACAATGAGCAGTTCTTC
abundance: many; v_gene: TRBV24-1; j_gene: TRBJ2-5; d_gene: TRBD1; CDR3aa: CATSDLGQTGGEETQYF; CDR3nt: TGTGCCACCAGTGATTTGGGTCAAACAGGGGGTGAAGAGACCCAGTACTTC
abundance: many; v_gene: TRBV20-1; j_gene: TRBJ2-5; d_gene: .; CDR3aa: CSARGAETQYF; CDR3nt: TGCAGTGCTAGAGGCGCGGAGACCCAGTACTTC
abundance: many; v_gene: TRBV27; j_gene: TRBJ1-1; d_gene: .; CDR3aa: CASSSTKGEAFF; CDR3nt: TGTGCCAGCAGTTCCACTAAGGGTGAAGCTTTCTTT